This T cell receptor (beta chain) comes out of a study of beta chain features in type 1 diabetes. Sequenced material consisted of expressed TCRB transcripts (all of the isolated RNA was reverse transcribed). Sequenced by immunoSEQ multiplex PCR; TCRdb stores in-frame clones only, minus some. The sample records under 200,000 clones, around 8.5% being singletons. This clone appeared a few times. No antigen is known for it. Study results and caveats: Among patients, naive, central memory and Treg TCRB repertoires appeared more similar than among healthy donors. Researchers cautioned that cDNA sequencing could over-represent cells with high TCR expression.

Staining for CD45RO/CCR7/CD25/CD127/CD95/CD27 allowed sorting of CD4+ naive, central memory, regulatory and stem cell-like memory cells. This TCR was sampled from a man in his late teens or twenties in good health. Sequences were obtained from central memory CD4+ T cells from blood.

The CDR3 DNA follows: TGTGCCAGCAGTCGAAAGGGGGCTCCCAGCTACGAGCAGTACTTC. Amino acids: CASSRKGAPSYEQYF. This chain links TRBV28 with TRBJ2-7; TRBD1 agrees at 7 bases. Looked up from germline, CDR1 is MDHEN and CDR2 is SYDVKM. This CDR3 comprises 15 residues. J was trimmed by 3 bases and V by 5 bases; bases with no gene match: 10. The full variable domain, with the rest looked up from reference TRBV28 and TRBJ2-7, is DVKVTQSSRYLVKRTGEKVFLECVQDMDHENMFWYRQDPGLGLRLIYFSYDVKMKEKGDIPEGYSVSREKKERFSLILESASTNQTSMYLCASSRKGAPSYEQYFGPGTRLTVT.